The 21 T cell receptor beta chains reported below all come from one sample, sequenced in a study of blood T cell repertoires in COVID-19 (dated by TCRdb to 2018 to 2020). Library creation used the immunoSEQ multiplex PCR assay. Held by TCRdb, this immuneACCESS table contains in-frame sequences only and omits some clones. Under half of the omission traces to an unresolved V gene where checked; the cause of the rest is unknown. The sample yields some 26,000 clones; approximately 86% were counted once. The ten largest make up about 1.7% of the sample. Sequencing was carried out using peripheral blood. These receptors were taken from a man at least 80 years old with active or convalescent COVID-19.

V gene TRBV2 combines with J gene TRBJ1-2, with D unclear. Trimming shortened V by 7 bases and J by 2 bases, and 11 bases separated the two germline ends. Germline-derived CDR1 and CDR2 are SNHLY and FYNNEI. The CDR3 runs 13 residues. The CDR3 sequence is CASKGAGNYGYTF. The CDR3, as DNA: TGTGCCAGCAAGGGAGCCGGAAACTATGGCTACACCTTC.

This clone was seen a single time. The chain carries TRBV14 and TRBJ2-3, with TRBD2 matching over 14 bases. Germline loops: CDR1 SGHDN, CDR2 FVKESK. The CDR3 runs 17 residues. The J segment lost 4 bases and the V segment lost 4 bases, leaving 7 bases of the junction unmatched. The CDR3 is CASSPRTSGRKADTQYF. The CDR3 DNA is TGTGCCAGCAGCCCTAGGACTAGCGGGAGGAAGGCAGATACGCAGTATTTT.

The rearrangement links TRBV29-1 to TRBJ1-2, with 9 bases that match TRBD1. This CDR3 contains 16 residues. CDR1 is SQVTM, CDR2 ANQGSEA, per germline. V shed 2 bases, J shed 5 bases, and the junction held 12 bases outside the gene matches. The CDR3 region has the DNA TGCAGCGTTGAATCCGGGACAGGGCCCTACTTGTATGGCTACACCTTC. This encodes CSVESGTGPYLYGYTF.

The count of this clone is one. The chain combines TRBV19 with TRBJ1-2, with 8 bases matching TRBD1. V lost 6 bases, J lost 5 bases, and 8 bases stayed unmatched. The CDR3 totals 14 residues. Germline V CDR1 and CDR2: LNHDA, SQIVND (reference sequence). This chain's CDR3 is CASSNPGQGYGYTF. DNA of the CDR3: TGTGCCAGTAGCAATCCTGGACAGGGATATGGCTACACCTTC.

The chain uses TRBV28 and TRBJ1-4; D remains ambiguous. CDR1 is MDHEN and CDR2 is SYDVKM in the germline V gene. The length of the CDR3 is 13 residues. The germline V and J ends were trimmed by 7 bases and 5 bases, with 11 bases remaining between them. CDR3 sequence reads: CASKSGVNEKLFF. The CDR3 DNA follows: TGTGCCAGCAAGTCAGGCGTCAATGAAAAACTGTTTTTT.

The V gene is TRBV5-8, the J gene TRBJ2-7, with TRBD2 matching over 7 bases. The CDR3 spans 13 residues. V dropped 4 bases and J dropped 4; count of bases not matched to a gene: 5. CDR1 SGHTS and CDR2 YDEGEE come from the germline V gene. The CDR3 DNA is TGTGCCAGCAGCCGCGGGAGTGGTTACGAGCAGTACTTC. This translates into CASSRGSGYEQYF.

Concerning this clone: One end of the junction varies from germline; a read error may be responsible. The chain combines TRBV5-5 with TRBJ1-3; 8 bases align to TRBD1. The length of the CDR3 is 15 residues. The germline V gene encodes CDR1 SGHKS and CDR2 YYEKEE (reference sequence). CDR3 coding DNA: TGTGCCAGCAGCCCGCCGACAGGGGCTGGAGACACCATATATTTT. This encodes CASSPPTGAGDTIYF.

V is TRBV24-1 and J is TRBJ2-7; 7 positions match TRBD1. The germline V gene encodes CDR1 KGHDR and CDR2 SFDVKD. V shed 7 bases and J 1 base; nucleotides not matched to a gene: 3. CDR3 length: 13 residues. Written as DNA, the CDR3 is TGTGCCACCAGGGGACAGAATTCCTACGAGCAGTACTTC. As protein: CATRGQNSYEQYF.

This clone was detected only a few times. The chain combines TRBV5-1 with TRBJ1-1; a weak D match, TRBD1 (5 bases). V was cut by 3 bases and J by 0 bases, with 15 bases left in between. This CDR3 is built from 16 residues. Per the germline V gene, CDR1 is SGHRS and CDR2 is YFSETQ. The CDR3 sequence is CASSSPSGALNTEAFF. The CDR3 DNA reads TGCGCCAGCAGCTCTCCGAGCGGGGCCCTGAACACTGAAGCTTTCTTT. Full variable domain (outside the CDR3, taken from reference TRBV5-1 and TRBJ1-1): KAGVTQTPRYLIKTRGQQVTLSCSPISGHRSVSWYQQTPGQGLQFLFEYFSETQRNKGNFPGRFSGRQFSNSRSEMNVSTLELGDSALYLCASSSPSGALNTEAFFGQGTRLTVV.

The rearrangement uses TRBV5-5 and TRBJ2-3; 9 bases are a match to TRBD2. Per germline, CDR1 SGHKS and CDR2 YYEKEE (reference sequence). V shed 3 bases, J shed 2 bases, and the junction held 10 bases outside the gene matches. This CDR3 contains 17 residues. CDR3 protein: CASSWTQLAGATDTQYF. CDR3 coding DNA: TGTGCCAGCAGCTGGACCCAATTAGCGGGAGCCACAGATACGCAGTATTTT.

This clone showed up just a few times. The chain uses TRBV7-9 and TRBJ1-3, with D possibly being TRBD1 (5 bases). CDR3 length equals 14 residues. Per germline, CDR1 SEHNR and CDR2 FQNEAQ (reference sequence). Trimming shortened V by 3 bases and J by 2 bases, and 8 bases separated the two germline ends. CDR3 nucleotides: TGTGCCAGCAGCTTCCAGGGTGCTGGAAACACCATATATTTT. This translates into CASSFQGAGNTIYF.

The chain uses TRBV12-3 or TRBV12-4 and TRBJ2-3, with unresolved D. Trimming shortened V by 6 bases and J by 8 bases, and 9 bases separated the two germline ends. The CDR3 length is 11 residues. The CDR3 sequence: CASSRSGTQYF. The CDR3 bases are TGTGCCAGCAGCCGGTCGGGTACGCAGTATTTT.

In its sample, this clone was seen once. The rearrangement uses TRBV7-9 and TRBJ2-7; D perhaps matches TRBD1 (5 bases). The CDR3 spans 12 residues. V was shortened by 5 bases and J by 3 bases, with 8 bases between the two germline ends. From germline, CDR1 is SEHNR and CDR2 FQNEAQ (reference sequence). The CDR3 is CASSDDSYEQYF. The CDR3 DNA reads as TGTGCCAGCAGCGACGACAGCTACGAGCAGTACTTC.

This chain connects TRBV7-6 to TRBJ2-5, with D tentatively TRBD1 (5 bases). The germline CDR1 and CDR2 sequences are SGHVS and FNYEAQ. The V gene lost 5 bases and the J gene lost 1 base, with 14 bases spanning the gap. The CDR3 length is 15 residues. In DNA, the CDR3 is TGTGCCAGCAGCCATTTTAAGGGGCCCCAAGAGACCCAGTACTTC. Translated: CASSHFKGPQETQYF.

V usage is TRBV2 and J usage is TRBJ2-2, with a tentative D call TRBD1 (6 bases). The CDR3 consists of 14 residues. V was clipped by 5 bases and J by 8 bases, with 15 bases between them. Germline CDR1 SNHLY, CDR2 FYNNEI. The CDR3 nucleotides read TGTGCCAGCAGTAACAGGGTATTACAAGGGGAGCTGTTTTTT. Translated, it gives CASSNRVLQGELFF.

The CDR3 DNA follows: TGTGCCAGTAGTTCGTCCTACGAGCAGTACTTC. This translates into CASSSSYEQYF. This chain connects TRBV19 to TRBJ2-7; D remains unclear. Looked up from germline, CDR1 is LNHDA and CDR2 is SQIVND (reference sequence). Trimming removed 5 bases from V and 1 base from J, with 3 bases in between. The CDR3 is made up of 11 amino acids.

This sequence joins TRBV2 and TRBJ1-1; TRBD1 matches at 10 bases. This CDR3 is built from 12 residues. J was trimmed by 12 bases and V by 7 bases; bases with no gene match: 8. Germline CDR1 reads SNHLY; CDR2 reads FYNNEI. CDR3 DNA sequence: TGTGCCAGCAAAGGGACAGGGGAGTCGTCTTTCTTT. It specifies CASKGTGESSFF.

The chain has TRBV28 and TRBJ2-5; a possible D gene is TRBD2 (5 bases). This CDR3 has 12 residues. Germline V gene data show CDR1 as MDHEN and CDR2 as SYDVKM. V lost 5 bases and J lost 4, with 8 bases in between. The CDR3 nucleotides are TGTGCCAGCAGTGCAGGAGGAGAGACCCAGTACTTC. The encoded protein is CASSAGGETQYF. Full variable domain (missing parts from reference TRBV28 and TRBJ2-5): DVKVTQSSRYLVKRTGEKVFLECVQDMDHENMFWYRQDPGLGLRLIYFSYDVKMKEKGDIPEGYSVSREKKERFSLILESASTNQTSMYLCASSAGGETQYFGPGTRLLVL.

This clone showed up just a few times. DNA of the CDR3: TGTGCCAGCAGCTTCGGGACAGGGGGTGAAAAACTGTTTTTT. Residues: CASSFGTGGEKLFF. The rearrangement uses TRBV7-9 and TRBJ1-4; 11 bases match TRBD1. The V and J ends lost 3 bases and 7 bases, in that order; junction bases with no gene match: 1. The CDR3 consists of 14 residues. The V gene's germline CDR1 is SEHNR and CDR2 FQNEAQ (reference sequence).

The rearrangement joins TRBV7-3 to TRBJ2-3, with TRBD2 matching 12 bases. V lost 4 bases, J lost 9 bases, and 2 bases stayed unmatched. This CDR3 spans 13 amino acids. Germline values: CDR1 SGHTA, CDR2 FQGTGA. CDR3 DNA: TGTGCCAGCAGCTCTAGCGGGGGGGTCACGCAGTATTTT. This codes for CASSSSGGVTQYF.

This sequence joins TRBV6-5 and TRBJ1-2; D unclear. Germline CDR1 is MNHEY and CDR2 is SVGAGI. The CDR3 has 15 amino acids. The V end lost 0 bases, the J end lost 3 bases, and 11 bases lay between the germline ends. The CDR3 loop reads CASSYSRGWDYGYTF. CDR3 nucleotide sequence: TGTGCCAGCAGTTACTCGAGAGGCTGGGACTATGGCTACACCTTC.